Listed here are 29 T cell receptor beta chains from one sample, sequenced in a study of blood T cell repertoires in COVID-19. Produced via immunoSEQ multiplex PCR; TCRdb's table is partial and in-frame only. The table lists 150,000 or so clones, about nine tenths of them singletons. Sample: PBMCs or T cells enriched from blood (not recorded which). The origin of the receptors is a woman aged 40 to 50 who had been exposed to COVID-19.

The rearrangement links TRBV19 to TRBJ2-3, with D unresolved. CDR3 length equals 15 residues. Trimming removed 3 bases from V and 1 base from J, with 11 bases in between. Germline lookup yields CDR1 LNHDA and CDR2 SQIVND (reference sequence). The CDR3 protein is CASSIGRTGTDTQYF. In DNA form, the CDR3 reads TGTGCCAGTAGTATTGGGCGCACCGGCACAGATACGCAGTATTTT.

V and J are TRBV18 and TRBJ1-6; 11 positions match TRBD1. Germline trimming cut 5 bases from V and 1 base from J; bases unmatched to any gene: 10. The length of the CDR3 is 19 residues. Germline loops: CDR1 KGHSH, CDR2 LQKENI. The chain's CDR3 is CASSTDRTGGSSYNSPLHF. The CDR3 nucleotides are TGTGCCAGCTCAACCGATCGGACAGGGGGCAGTTCCTATAATTCACCCCTCCACTTT.

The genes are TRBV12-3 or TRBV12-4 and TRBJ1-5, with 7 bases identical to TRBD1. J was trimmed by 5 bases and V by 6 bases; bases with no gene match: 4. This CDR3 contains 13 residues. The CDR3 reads CASSRQGDQPQHF. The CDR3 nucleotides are TGTGCCAGCAGCCGACAGGGTGATCAGCCCCAGCATTTT.

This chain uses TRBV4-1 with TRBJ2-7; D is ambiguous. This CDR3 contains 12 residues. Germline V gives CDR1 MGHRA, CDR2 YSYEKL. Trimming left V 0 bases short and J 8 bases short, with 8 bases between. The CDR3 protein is CASSQDSWQQYF. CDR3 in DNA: TGCGCCAGCAGCCAAGACTCCTGGCAGCAGTACTTC.

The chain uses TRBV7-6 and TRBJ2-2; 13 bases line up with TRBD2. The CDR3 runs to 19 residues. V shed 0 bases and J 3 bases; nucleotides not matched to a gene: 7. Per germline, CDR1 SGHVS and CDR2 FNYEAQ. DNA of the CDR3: TGTGCCAGCAGCTTAGCGGGACTAGCGGGGCTAATCGACACCGGGGAGCTGTTTTTT. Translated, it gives CASSLAGLAGLIDTGELFF. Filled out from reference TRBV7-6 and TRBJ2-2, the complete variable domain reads GAGVSQSPRYKVTKRGQDVALRCDPISGHVSLYWYRQALGQGPEFLTYFNYEAQQDKSGLPNDRFSAERPEGSISTLTIQRTEQRDSAMYRCASSLAGLAGLIDTGELFFGEGSRLTVL.

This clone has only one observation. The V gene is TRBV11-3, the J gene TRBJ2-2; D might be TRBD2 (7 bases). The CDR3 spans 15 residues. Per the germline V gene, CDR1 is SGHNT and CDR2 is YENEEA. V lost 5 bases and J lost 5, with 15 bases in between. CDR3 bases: TGTGCCAGCAGCGGGGGGGCCAGGGTGACCGGGGAGCTGTTTTTT. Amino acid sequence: CASSGGARVTGELFF.

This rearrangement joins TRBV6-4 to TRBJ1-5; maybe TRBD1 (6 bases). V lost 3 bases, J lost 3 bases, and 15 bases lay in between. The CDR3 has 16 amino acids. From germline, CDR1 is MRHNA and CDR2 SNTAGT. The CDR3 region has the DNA TGTGCCAGCAGTGATGTAAGGGACACATACAATCAGCCCCAGCATTTT. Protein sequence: CASSDVRDTYNQPQHF.

CDR3 residues: CASSENGGDRAFF. CDR3 nucleotide sequence: TGTGCCAGCAGTGAAAACGGGGGTGATCGGGCTTTCTTT. The genes are TRBV2 and TRBJ1-1, with D possibly being TRBD1 (5 bases). Trimming left V 2 bases short and J 11 bases short, with 15 bases between. Germline CDR1 is SNHLY and CDR2 is FYNNEI. The CDR3 is made up of 13 amino acids. Combining the CDR3 with reference TRBV2 and TRBJ1-1 gives the whole variable domain EPEVTQTPSHQVTQMGQEVILRCVPISNHLYFYWYRQILGQKVEFLVSFYNNEISEKSEIFDDQFSVERPDGSNFTLKIRSTKLEDSAMYFCASSENGGDRAFFGQGTRLTVV.

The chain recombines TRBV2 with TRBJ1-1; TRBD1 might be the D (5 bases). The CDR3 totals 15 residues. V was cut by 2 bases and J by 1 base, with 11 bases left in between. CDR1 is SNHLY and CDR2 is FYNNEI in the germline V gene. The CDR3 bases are TGTGCCAGCAGTGAATATGACAGCCCGAACACTGAAGCTTTCTTT. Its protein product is CASSEYDSPNTEAFF.

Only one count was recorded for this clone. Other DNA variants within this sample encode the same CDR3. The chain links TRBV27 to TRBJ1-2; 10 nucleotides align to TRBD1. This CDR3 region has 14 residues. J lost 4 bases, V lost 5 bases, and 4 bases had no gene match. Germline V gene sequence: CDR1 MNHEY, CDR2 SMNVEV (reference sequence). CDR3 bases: TGTGCCAGCAGTCCTGGACAGGGGGGCTATGGCTACACCTTC. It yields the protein CASSPGQGGYGYTF.

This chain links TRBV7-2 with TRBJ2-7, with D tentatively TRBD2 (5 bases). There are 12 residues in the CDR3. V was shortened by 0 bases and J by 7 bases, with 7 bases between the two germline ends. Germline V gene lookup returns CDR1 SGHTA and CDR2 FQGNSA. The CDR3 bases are TGTGCCAGCAGCTTAGCACGGGGAGAGCAGTACTTC. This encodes CASSLARGEQYF.

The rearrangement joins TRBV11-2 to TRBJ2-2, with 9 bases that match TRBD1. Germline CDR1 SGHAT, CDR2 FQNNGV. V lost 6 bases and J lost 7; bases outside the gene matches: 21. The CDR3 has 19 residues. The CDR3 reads CASRFSGPGTGPLGGELFF. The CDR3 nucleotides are TGTGCCAGCAGGTTCAGCGGCCCCGGGACAGGGCCACTTGGCGGGGAGCTGTTTTTT.

The DNA for the CDR3 is TGTGCCAGCAGGGACAGGCGCTCGACCCTCCACTTT. This codes for CASRDRRSTLHF. The chain combines TRBV2 with TRBJ1-6, with TRBD1 matching over 7 bases. CDR1 and CDR2 from the germline V gene are SNHLY and FYNNEI. Trimming removed 6 bases from V and 14 bases from J; junction bases left unmatched: 7. The CDR3 loop spans 12 amino acids. Full variable domain (outside the CDR3, taken from reference TRBV2 and TRBJ1-6): EPEVTQTPSHQVTQMGQEVILRCVPISNHLYFYWYRQILGQKVEFLVSFYNNEISEKSEIFDDQFSVERPDGSNFTLKIRSTKLEDSAMYFCASRDRRSTLHFGNGTRLTVT.

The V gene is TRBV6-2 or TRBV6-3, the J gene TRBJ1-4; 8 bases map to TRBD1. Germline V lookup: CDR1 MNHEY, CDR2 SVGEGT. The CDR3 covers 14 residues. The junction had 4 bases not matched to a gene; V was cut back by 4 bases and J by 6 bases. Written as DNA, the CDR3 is TGTGCCAGCAGTTTCCAGGGGGCTGATGAAAAACTGTTTTTT. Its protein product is CASSFQGADEKLFF.

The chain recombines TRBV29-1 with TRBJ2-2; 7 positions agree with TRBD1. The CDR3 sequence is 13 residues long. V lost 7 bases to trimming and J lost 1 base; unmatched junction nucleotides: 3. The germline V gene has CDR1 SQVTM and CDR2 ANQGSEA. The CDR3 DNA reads TGCAGCGGAAGGACAGGGAACACCGGGGAGCTGTTTTTT. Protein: CSGRTGNTGELFF.

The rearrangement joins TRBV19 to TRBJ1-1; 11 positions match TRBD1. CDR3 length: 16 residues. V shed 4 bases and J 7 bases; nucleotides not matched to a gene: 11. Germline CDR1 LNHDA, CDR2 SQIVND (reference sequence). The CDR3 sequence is CASSTLPGQGEGEAFF. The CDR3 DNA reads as TGTGCCAGTAGTACACTCCCGGGACAGGGGGAGGGTGAAGCTTTCTTT.

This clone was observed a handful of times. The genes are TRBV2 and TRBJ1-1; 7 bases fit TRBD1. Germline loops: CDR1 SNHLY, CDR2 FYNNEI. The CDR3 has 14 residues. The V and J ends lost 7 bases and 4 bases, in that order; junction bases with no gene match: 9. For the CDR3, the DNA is TGTGCCAGCACAAGACAGGGCCGGGGCACTGAAGCTTTCTTT. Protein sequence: CASTRQGRGTEAFF.

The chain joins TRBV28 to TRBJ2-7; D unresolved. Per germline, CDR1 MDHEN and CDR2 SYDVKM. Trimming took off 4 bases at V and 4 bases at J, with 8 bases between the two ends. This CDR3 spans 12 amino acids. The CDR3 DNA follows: TGTGCCAGCAGTTCGGGTAAATACGAGCAGTACTTC. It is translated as CASSSGKYEQYF.

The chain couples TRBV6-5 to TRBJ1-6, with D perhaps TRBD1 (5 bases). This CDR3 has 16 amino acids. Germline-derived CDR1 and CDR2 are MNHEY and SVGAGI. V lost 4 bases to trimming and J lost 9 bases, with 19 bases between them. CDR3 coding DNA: TGTGCCAGCAGTTTTACAGGAAACCCAGGTCGTTCACCCCTCCACTTT. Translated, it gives CASSFTGNPGRSPLHF.

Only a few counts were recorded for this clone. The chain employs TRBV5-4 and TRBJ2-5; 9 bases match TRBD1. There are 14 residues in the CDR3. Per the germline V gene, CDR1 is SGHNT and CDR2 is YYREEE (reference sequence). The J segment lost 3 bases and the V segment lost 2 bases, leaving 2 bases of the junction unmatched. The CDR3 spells CASSFRTGEETQYF. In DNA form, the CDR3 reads TGTGCCAGCAGCTTCCGGACAGGGGAAGAGACCCAGTACTTC. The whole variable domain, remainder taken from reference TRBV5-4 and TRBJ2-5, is ETGVTQSPTHLIKTRGQQVTLRCSSQSGHNTVSWYQQALGQGPQFIFQYYREEENGRGNFPPRFSGLQFPNYSSELNVNALELDDSALYLCASSFRTGEETQYFGPGTRLLVL.

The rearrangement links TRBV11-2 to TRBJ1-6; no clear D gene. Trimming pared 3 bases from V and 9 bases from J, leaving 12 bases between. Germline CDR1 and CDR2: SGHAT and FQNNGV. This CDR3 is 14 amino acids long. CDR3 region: CASSFPGEGSPLHF. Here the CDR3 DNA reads TGTGCCAGCAGCTTCCCCGGGGAGGGTTCACCCCTCCACTTT.

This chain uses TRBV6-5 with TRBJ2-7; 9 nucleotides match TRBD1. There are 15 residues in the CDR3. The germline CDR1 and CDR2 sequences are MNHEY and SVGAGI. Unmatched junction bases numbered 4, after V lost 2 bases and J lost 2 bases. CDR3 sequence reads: CASSYTRQGAYEQYF. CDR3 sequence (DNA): TGTGCCAGCAGTTACACCCGACAGGGGGCCTACGAGCAGTACTTC.

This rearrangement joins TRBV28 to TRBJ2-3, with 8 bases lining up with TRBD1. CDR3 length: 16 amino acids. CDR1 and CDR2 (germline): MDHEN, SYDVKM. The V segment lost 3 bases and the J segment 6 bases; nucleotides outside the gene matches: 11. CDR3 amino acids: CASSFPRDRTFDTQYF. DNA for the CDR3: TGTGCCAGCAGTTTCCCCCGGGACAGGACTTTCGATACGCAGTATTTT.

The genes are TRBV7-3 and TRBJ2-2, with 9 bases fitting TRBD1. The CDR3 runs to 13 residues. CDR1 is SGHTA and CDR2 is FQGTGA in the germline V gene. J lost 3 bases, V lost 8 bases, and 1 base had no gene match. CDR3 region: CASGTGYTGELFF. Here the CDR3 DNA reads TGTGCCAGCGGGACAGGGTACACCGGGGAGCTGTTTTTT.

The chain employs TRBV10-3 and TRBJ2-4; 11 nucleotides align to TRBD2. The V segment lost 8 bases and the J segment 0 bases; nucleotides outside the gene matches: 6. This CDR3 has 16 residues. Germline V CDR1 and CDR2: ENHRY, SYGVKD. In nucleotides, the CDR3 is TGTGCCATCTCCTCAGGACTAGCGGGAGCCAAAAACATTCAGTACTTC. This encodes CAISSGLAGAKNIQYF.

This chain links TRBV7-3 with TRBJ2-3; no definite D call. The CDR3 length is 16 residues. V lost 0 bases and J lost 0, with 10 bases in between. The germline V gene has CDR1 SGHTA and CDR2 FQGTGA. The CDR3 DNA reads TGTGCCAGCAGCTTAACGGGCAGTGCTAGCACAGATACGCAGTATTTT. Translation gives CASSLTGSASTDTQYF.

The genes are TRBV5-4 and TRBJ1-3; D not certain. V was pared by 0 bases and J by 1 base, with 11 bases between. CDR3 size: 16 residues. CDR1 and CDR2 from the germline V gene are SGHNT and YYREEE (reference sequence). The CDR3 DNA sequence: TGTGCCAGCAGCTTGGATCCGGGAAGGTCTGGAAACACCATATATTTT. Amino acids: CASSLDPGRSGNTIYF.

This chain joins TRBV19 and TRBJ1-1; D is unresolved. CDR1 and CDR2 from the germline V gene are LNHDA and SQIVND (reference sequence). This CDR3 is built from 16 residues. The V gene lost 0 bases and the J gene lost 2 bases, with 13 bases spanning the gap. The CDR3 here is CASSIDRGVGNTEAFF. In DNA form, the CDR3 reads TGTGCCAGTAGTATAGATCGCGGGGTCGGAAACACTGAAGCTTTCTTT.

The CDR3: CASSLSPRDRGLMGTEAFF. In nucleotides, the CDR3 is TGTGCCAGCAGTTTATCCCCAAGGGACAGGGGGCTGATGGGGACTGAAGCTTTCTTT. The chain uses TRBV27 and TRBJ1-1; the match to TRBD1 covers 12 bases. The CDR3 extends over 19 amino acids. Germline V gene lookup returns CDR1 MNHEY and CDR2 SMNVEV (reference sequence). The trim removed 0 bases at V and 5 bases at J, leaving 13 bases unmatched.